The entry below describes one T cell receptor (beta chain). What it recognizes is unknown. The V end lost 0 bases, the J end lost 7 bases, and 10 bases lay between the germline ends. The CDR3 has 13 residues. Germline loops: CDR1 GTSNPN, CDR2 SVGIG (reference sequence). The sample comes from a study of T cells after yellow fever vaccination. The authors made TCR cDNA by 5'RACE template switching, adding a universal primer site and UMIs. One entry per CDR3 protein results from TCRdb running MiXCR on the 5' RACE reads. The sample records approximately 180,000 distinct CDR3 sequences, approximately 6.2% being singletons. Points from the study as a whole: Once the booster was given, most primary-vaccination clones reappeared, at over 95% for CD4 and roughly 90% for CD8. FACS-sorted repertoires might harbor abundant contaminating clonotypes from the bulk population.

The material was CD4+ T cells sorted from PBMCs, obtained on the day of the first yellow fever vaccination. The chain employs TRBV30 and TRBJ2-1; possible D gene TRBD2, 5 bases. This TCR came from a man aged 18 to 29 who received the YFV17D yellow fever vaccine. CDR3: CAWSVDRENEQFF. The CDR3 DNA sequence: TGTGCCTGGAGTGTAGATAGGGAGAATGAGCAGTTCTTC.